The clone carrying this T cell receptor (beta chain) was recorded many times. Its antigen is still unknown. This sample was taken from a study of molecular identifiers for immune sequencing clone quantification. Study results and caveats: Spiked-in Jurkat TCR RNA corresponding to one cell was reported as detectable against roughly 1 million naive cells.

Previously published methods and listed TCR primers were used for the bulk TCR libraries. TCRdb itself ran the PCR reads through MiXCR, one entry per CDR3 protein. The table has about 630,000 distinct CDR3 sequences, 25% seen once. Sorted naive CD8 T cells, about 17,000 to 1,000,000, were sequenced from 10%, 30% or 50% RNA. Isolation of naive CD8 T cells was achieved by sorting on a CD8+CD4-CCR7+CD45RA+ phenotype. J lost 2 bases, V lost 3 bases, and 5 bases had no gene match. Germline CDR1 reads SGHVS; CDR2 reads FNYEAQ. The CDR3 totals 17 residues. The chain links TRBV7-6 to TRBJ2-3; 13 nucleotides line up with TRBD2. The TCR comes from a human donor in good health. Some libraries in this study had Jurkat cell RNA spiked in. Specimen: naive CD8+ T cells from blood, with Jurkat cell RNA spiked in. Subset noted: FACS-sorted CD8+CD4-CCR7+CD45RA+ naive T cells. The CDR3 loop reads CASSFGTSGTTTDTQYF. In nucleotides, the CDR3 is TGTGCCAGCAGCTTCGGGACTAGCGGGACCACCACAGATACGCAGTATTTT.